This TCR beta chain was identified in a study of technical replicates of blood from a few donors. Assay: immunoSEQ multiplex PCR; the TCRdb copy retains only in-frame clones and omits some. The profile shows tens of thousands of clones, about 88% of them singletons. This sequence was found in a human donor in good health. Some clones in this sample may be carry-over from other donors' samples. The specimen sequenced was PBMCs.

The CDR3 DNA reads as TGTGCCAGCAGCTTAGAGAAAGGACAGGAGCAGTACTTC. Amino acids: CASSLEKGQEQYF. V is TRBV7-2 and J is TRBJ2-7; D perhaps matches TRBD1 (6 bases). In germline, CDR1 is SGHTA, CDR2 FQGNSA. Trimming pared 1 base from V and 7 bases from J, leaving 11 bases between. The CDR3 has 13 residues.